The source of this TCR beta chain is a study of immune evolution from preneoplasia to lung adenocarcinoma. The study's findings and limits: From normal lung to invasive adenocarcinoma, top clone frequencies appeared to decrease. T cell clonality was higher in KRAS-mutant than EGFR-mutant or wild-type nodules. Normal lung had highest clonality; later lesions appeared denser, more diverse.

Between the mid-2010s and the late 2010s, patients underwent resection in Japan or China. Comments on this clone: The antigen is undetermined.

TCRdb keeps only in-frame clones here, not all; method: immunoSEQ multiplex PCR. Among 12,000 to 15,000 clones listed, 85% to 90% were seen once. The V end was cut by 5 bases, the J end by 3 bases, with 11 bases between. The CDR3 has 13 residues. CDR1 and CDR2 from the germline V gene are SGHRS and YFSETQ. The sample comprised FFPE lung adenocarcinoma in situ tissue. The TCR was taken from a donor aged 70 or older with lung adenocarcinoma. V gene TRBV5-1 combines with J gene TRBJ1-1; no clear D gene. The CDR3 is CASRTEVHTEAFF. The CDR3 nucleotides read TGCGCCAGCAGGACGGAGGTTCACACTGAAGCTTTCTTT. Full variable domain (outside the CDR3, taken from reference TRBV5-1 and TRBJ1-1): KAGVTQTPRYLIKTRGQQVTLSCSPISGHRSVSWYQQTPGQGLQFLFEYFSETQRNKGNFPGRFSGRQFSNSRSEMNVSTLELGDSALYLCASRTEVHTEAFFGQGTRLTVV.